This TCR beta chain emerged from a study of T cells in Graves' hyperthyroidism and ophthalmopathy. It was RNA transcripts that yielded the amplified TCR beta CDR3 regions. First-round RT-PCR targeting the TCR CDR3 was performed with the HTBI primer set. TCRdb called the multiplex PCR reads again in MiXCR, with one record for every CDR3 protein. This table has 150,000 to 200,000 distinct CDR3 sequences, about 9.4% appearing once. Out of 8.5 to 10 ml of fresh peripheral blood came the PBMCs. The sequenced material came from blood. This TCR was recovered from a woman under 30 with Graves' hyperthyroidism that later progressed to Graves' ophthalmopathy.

The CDR3 is CASSSGLAGRYEQYF. The CDR3 nucleotides read TGTGCCAGCAGCTCGGGACTAGCGGGACGATACGAGCAGTACTTC. V usage is TRBV7-9 and J usage is TRBJ2-7; 13 bases are shared with TRBD2. This CDR3 spans 15 amino acids. Germline V gene sequence: CDR1 SEHNR, CDR2 FQNEAQ (reference sequence). Losses at the gene ends were 4 bases for V and 4 bases for J; bases not matched to a gene: 4.